The clone carrying this TCR beta chain was seen only once. The CDR3 contains 12 residues. Per the germline V gene, CDR1 is SEHNR and CDR2 is FQNEAQ (reference sequence). The V and J ends lost 2 bases and 1 base respectively, with 2 bases between them. The data were obtained in a study of blood T cell repertoires in COVID-19. Study background: Sites in the United States, Italy and Spain provided acute and convalescent COVID-19 samples. PBMCs, B-cell-depleted T cells, or T cells were the source of the cDNA or gDNA that made up the material.

In the study's own analysis: By means of reference gene primer amplification, nucleated cell counts were estimated. Generated by immunoSEQ multiplex PCR, the TCRdb table keeps only in-frame clones and is missing some. V and J calls plus clone size are reproduced from that table; the DNA served to infer D and trimming. This table holds approximately 63,000 clones, just over 85% found once. The sequencing input was peripheral blood. This clonotype was sampled from a woman aged 80 or older with active COVID-19. The chain couples TRBV7-9 to TRBJ1-1, with D unclear. The CDR3 reads CASSLQNTEAFF. CDR3 bases: TGTGCCAGCAGCTTACAGAACACTGAAGCTTTCTTT. Using reference TRBV7-9 and TRBJ1-1 for the parts outside the CDR3, the full variable domain is DTGVSQNPRHKITKRGQNVTFRCDPISEHNRLYWYRQTLGQGPEFLTYFQNEAQLEKSRLLSDRFSAERPKGSFSTLEIQRTEQGDSAMYLCASSLQNTEAFFGQGTRLTVV.